A selection of T cell receptor beta chains follows, all from one sample in a study of T-cell reconstitution after alpha-beta-depleted transplantation in children. Via MiXCR, TCRdb re-called the PCR reads, giving one row per CDR3 protein. The sample holds about 540,000 distinct CDR3 sequences, 15% to 20% seen once. This specimen consisted of PBMCs from the stem cell graft donor, obtained from the stem cell graft. These receptors originate from a human donor who donated a stem cell graft to a child with acute lymphoblastic leukemia. Each CDR3 is given without its conserved first and last residue. Each record gives: V gene, CDR3 protein.

v_call: TRBV27; cdr3_aa: ASRYREYTEAF
v_call: TRBV15; cdr3_aa: ATSSRGGYSQY
v_call: TRBV4-1; cdr3_aa: ASSQREIGGEQY
v_call: TRBV7-6; cdr3_aa: ASSSIGKVLRSGELF
v_call: TRBV5-6; cdr3_aa: ASSVLGLAGINEQF
v_call: TRBV7-8; cdr3_aa: ASSLGQGTDYGYT
v_call: TRBV24-1; cdr3_aa: ATSEYLDRELF
v_call: TRBV12-3/TRBV12-4; cdr3_aa: ASSDYPRTGNTIY
v_call: TRBV18; cdr3_aa: ASSPPIGLAGASRYNEQF
v_call: TRBV30; cdr3_aa: AWSVLPGGTKLF
v_call: TRBV2; cdr3_aa: ASIHSIEAF
v_call: TRBV3-1; cdr3_aa: ASSPRPGLNTEAF
v_call: TRBV13; cdr3_aa: ATSYARGADTQY
v_call: TRBV4-2; cdr3_aa: ASSQDRTGVSYGYT
v_call: TRBV12-3/TRBV12-4; cdr3_aa: ASSLAHTEAF
v_call: TRBV6-1; cdr3_aa: ASSLTGTGFYEQY
v_call: TRBV5-1; cdr3_aa: ASSFDGARSSYNEQF
v_call: TRBV19; cdr3_aa: ASSIGLAGPQY
v_call: TRBV20-1; cdr3_aa: SASPLDNEQF
v_call: TRBV4-2; cdr3_aa: ASSQESRVEGMNTEAF
v_call: TRBV29-1; cdr3_aa: SVEFRGVSYNEQF
v_call: TRBV19; cdr3_aa: ASRTPVSGQPQH
v_call: TRBV12-5; cdr3_aa: ASGLGEWGNQPQH
v_call: TRBV12-3/TRBV12-4; cdr3_aa: ASSPYDPRAYNEQF
v_call: TRBV27; cdr3_aa: ASSYKPRLAKETQY
v_call: TRBV5-1; cdr3_aa: ASSLVLGPTEAF
v_call: TRBV19; cdr3_aa: ASTLAGQNTGELF
v_call: TRBV18; cdr3_aa: ASSPGTLVGQPQH
v_call: TRBV29-1; cdr3_aa: SVRGQGTSYEQY
v_call: TRBV7-3; cdr3_aa: ASSLRQGGVSGADTQY
v_call: TRBV5-1; cdr3_aa: ASSLGLAGGPYEQY
v_call: TRBV20-1; cdr3_aa: SATIRMSEQF
v_call: TRBV7-6; cdr3_aa: ASSLRTGLNEKLF
v_call: TRBV12-3/TRBV12-4; cdr3_aa: ASNNRGWYGYT
v_call: TRBV25-1; cdr3_aa: ASSDLTGVRYT
v_call: TRBV19; cdr3_aa: ASTAWTHTDTQY
v_call: TRBV6-1; cdr3_aa: ASSTRTWPDTGELF
v_call: TRBV13; cdr3_aa: ASSLEGGVGRYEQY
v_call: TRBV5-6; cdr3_aa: ASSPAGTTYGYT
v_call: TRBV12-3/TRBV12-4; cdr3_aa: ASYGGWDTEAF
v_call: TRBV7-8; cdr3_aa: ASSRRHEQF
v_call: TRBV20-1; cdr3_aa: SASPGGIYEQY
v_call: TRBV6-5; cdr3_aa: ASSYGVGSNSPLH
v_call: TRBV20-1; cdr3_aa: SARVTPEGYEQY
v_call: TRBV6-1; cdr3_aa: ASTTSIGKIEAF
v_call: TRBV20-1; cdr3_aa: SAPSSGRALDTQY
v_call: TRBV5-1; cdr3_aa: ASSLPSDRPSYNEQF